These 8 T cell receptor beta chains share one sample of origin, sequenced in a study of T-cell memory formation after mild COVID-19. TCRdb fed the 5' RACE reads into MiXCR, producing one record per CDR3 protein. The table has fewer than 250,000 distinct CDR3 sequences, roughly 14% seen once. The sequenced sample was PBMCs or a T cell subset sorted from them (not recorded which). These receptors all come from an adult woman who had mild COVID-19 (a few samples of this study predate the infection). Cell type and time point are not known.

This clonotype was counted only a few times. The rearrangement uses TRBV12-3 or TRBV12-4 and TRBJ1-2, with D unresolved. V shed 6 bases and J shed 2 bases, with 16 bases lying between them. The CDR3 has 15 amino acids. The CDR3 sequence is CASSLDFTDNYGYTF. CDR3 sequence (DNA): TGTGCCAGCAGCCTAGACTTTACAGACAACTATGGCTACACCTTC.

This clonotype was picked up a small number of times. V is TRBV4-1 and J is TRBJ1-6; weak D call: TRBD1 (5 bases). Trimming stripped 1 base from V and 7 bases from J, with 14 bases between. Germline CDR1 reads MGHRA; CDR2 reads YSYEKL. The CDR3 runs 16 residues. This CDR3 reads CASSQGKDRMNSPLHF. CDR3 coding DNA: TGCGCCAGCAGCCAAGGGAAAGACAGAATGAATTCACCCCTCCACTTT.

This clonotype was counted only a few times. V gene TRBV24-1 combines with J gene TRBJ2-7, with 10 bases identical to TRBD2. This CDR3 contains 16 residues. CDR1 and CDR2 (germline): KGHDR, SFDVKD. V lost 1 base, J lost 3 bases, and 5 bases stayed unmatched. CDR3 loop: CATSDFLSGRDYEQYF. As DNA, the CDR3 is TGTGCCACCAGTGATTTTCTGAGCGGGAGGGACTACGAGCAGTACTTC.

This clonotype was detected a few times. The chain recombines TRBV9 with TRBJ2-3; D is unresolved. V lost 4 bases to trimming and J lost 4 bases, with 16 bases between them. Germline V gene lookup returns CDR1 SGDLS and CDR2 YYNGEE. The CDR3 contains 15 residues. The CDR3 reads CASSLSLAYPDTQYF. The CDR3 coding sequence is TGTGCCAGCAGCCTTTCGTTGGCTTATCCAGATACGCAGTATTTT.

DNA for the CDR3: TGTGCCAGCAGCTTCCCAGGGGCGAACACCGGGGAGCTGTTTTTT. Amino acid sequence: CASSFPGANTGELFF. The chain links TRBV7-9 to TRBJ2-2, with D tentatively TRBD1 (6 bases). Germline CDR1 and CDR2: SEHNR and FQNEAQ (reference sequence). V was pared by 3 bases and J by 0 bases, with 8 bases between. The length of the CDR3 is 15 residues.

The chain joins TRBV7-9 to TRBJ2-1; possible D gene TRBD2, 5 bases. The germline V gene encodes CDR1 SEHNR and CDR2 FQNEAQ (reference sequence). The ends were cut back, 4 bases at V and 6 bases at J, with 13 bases in the middle. CDR3 length: 14 residues. CDR3 in amino acids: CASSSDSKGNEQFF. The CDR3 bases are TGTGCCAGCAGCTCGGACTCCAAGGGCAATGAGCAGTTCTTC. Full variable domain (missing parts from reference TRBV7-9 and TRBJ2-1): DTGVSQNPRHKITKRGQNVTFRCDPISEHNRLYWYRQTLGQGPEFLTYFQNEAQLEKSRLLSDRFSAERPKGSFSTLEIQRTEQGDSAMYLCASSSDSKGNEQFFGPGTRLTVL.

The chain couples TRBV12-3 or TRBV12-4 to TRBJ2-1, with TRBD1 matching 10 bases. The length of the CDR3 is 16 residues. V trimming: 4 bases; J trimming: 3 bases; junction bases outside the gene matches: 6. The CDR3 bases are TGTGCCAGCAGTTCCTTAGGGGACAGGGGCTACAATGAGCAGTTCTTC. Encoded protein: CASSSLGDRGYNEQFF.

The table lists this clonotype with a few counts. J is TRBJ2-2 and V is TRBV20-1; D remains ambiguous. The V gene's germline CDR1 is DFQATT and CDR2 SNEGSKA (reference sequence). V lost 0 bases to trimming and J lost 2 bases, with 4 bases between them. The length of the CDR3 is 13 residues. CDR3 bases: TGCAGTGCTAGAGAGGGTAACACCGGGGAGCTGTTTTTT. As protein: CSAREGNTGELFF.